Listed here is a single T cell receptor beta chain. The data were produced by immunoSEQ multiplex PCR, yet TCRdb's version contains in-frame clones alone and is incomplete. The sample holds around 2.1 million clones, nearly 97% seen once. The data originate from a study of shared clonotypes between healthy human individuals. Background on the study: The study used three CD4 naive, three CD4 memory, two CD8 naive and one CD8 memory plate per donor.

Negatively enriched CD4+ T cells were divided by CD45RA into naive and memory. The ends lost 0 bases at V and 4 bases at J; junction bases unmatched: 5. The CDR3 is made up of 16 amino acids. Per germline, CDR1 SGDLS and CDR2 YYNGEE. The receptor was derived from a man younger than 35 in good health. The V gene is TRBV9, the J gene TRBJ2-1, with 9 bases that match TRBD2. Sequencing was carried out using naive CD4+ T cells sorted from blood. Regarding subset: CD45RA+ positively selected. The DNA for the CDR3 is TGTGCCAGCAGCGTAGTCGGAGCGGGGGGTTACAATGAGCAGTTCTTC. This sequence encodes CASSVVGAGGYNEQFF.